These T cell receptor beta chains were read from a single sample in a study of cytotoxic CD8 clonotypes in ibrutinib-treated CLL. Sequenced by immunoSEQ multiplex PCR; TCRdb stores in-frame clones only, minus some. In the table there are about 300,000 clones, 65% to 85% of which are singletons. The specimen comprised PBMCs, sampled at disease progression, from a patient treated with ibrutinib. The receptor source for this set is a human donor with chronic lymphocytic leukemia. CDR3s include the opening cysteine and the closing phenylalanine or tryptophan. Each record gives: V gene, J gene, D gene, clone size, CDR3 length, CDR3 DNA, CDR3 protein. The D gene is left open where the match is weak. Some rows have no size entry. The others give once, few or many, or a class for an expanded clone.

>TRBV7-9|TRBJ2-5|NA|once|17
TGTGCCAGCAGCTTAGGCCGTTTCGGGAGACGCTTTGAGACCCAGTACTTC
CASSLGRFGRRFETQYF
>TRBV11-2|TRBJ2-7|NA|NA|14
TGTGCCAGCAGCCGATTGAGGGGGGCCTACGAGCAGTACTTC
CASSRLRGAYEQYF
>TRBV28|TRBJ2-7|NA|once|14
TGTGCCAGCAGTTTGATCCCGACGGGCTACGAGCAGTACTTC
CASSLIPTGYEQYF
>TRBV29-1|TRBJ1-4|NA|NA|12
TGCAGCGTTCACCACCTGACAGGCTTGGTGTTTTTT
CSVHHLTGLVFF
>TRBV18|TRBJ2-5|NA|NA|12
TGTGCCAGCTCAGCCCAACAAGAGACCCAGTACTTC
CASSAQQETQYF
>TRBV7-3|TRBJ2-6|TRBD2|NA|19
TGTGCCAGCAGCTCACGAGGGACTAGCGAAAGCTCTGGGGCCAACGTCCTGACTTTC
CASSSRGTSESSGANVLTF
>TRBV5-1|TRBJ2-5|NA|NA|12
TGCGCCAGCAACCAGCGTGCCGGGACCCAGTACTTC
CASNQRAGTQYF
>TRBV2|TRBJ2-1|NA|NA|15
TGTGCCAGCAGTGCGGGTGCCCGAAGTTACAATGAGCAGTTCTTC
CASSAGARSYNEQFF
>TRBV12-2|TRBJ1-1|NA|few|13
TGTGCAAGTCGCCTGGCATTGAACACTGAAGCTTTCTTT
CASRLALNTEAFF
>TRBV10-2|TRBJ2-3|NA|NA|12
TGCGCCAGCAGTGAGTCGGCAGACACGCAGTATTTT
CASSESADTQYF
>TRBV7-9|TRBJ1-1|NA|NA|15
TGTGCCAGCAGCTCCGGGACATATATGAACACTGAAGCTTTCTTT
CASSSGTYMNTEAFF
>TRBV27|TRBJ1-1|NA|NA|16
TGTGCCAGCAGTTTACGTAGTCGGACTCTGAACACTGAAGCTTTCTTT
CASSLRSRTLNTEAFF
>TRBV7-8|TRBJ2-5|NA|NA|13
TGTGCCAGCAGCCCACTTCGGGAAGAGACCCAGTACTTC
CASSPLREETQYF
>TRBV29-1|TRBJ2-7|TRBD2|NA|17
TGCAGCACATCCGGGACTAGCGGGAGAGTAGCAGACTACGAGCAGTACTTC
CSTSGTSGRVADYEQYF
>TRBV6-5|TRBJ2-7|NA|NA|13
TGTGCCAGCAGTCACGGGTGGCACTACGAGCAGTACTTC
CASSHGWHYEQYF
>TRBV28|TRBJ2-3|TRBD2|NA|13
TGTGCCGGGCGGGGGGCTAGCACAGATACGCAGTATTTT
CAGRGASTDTQYF
>TRBV14|TRBJ1-6|NA|NA|14
TGTGCCAGCAGCTCCGGCCCAGATAATTCACCCCTCCACTTT
CASSSGPDNSPLHF
>TRBV7-8|TRBJ2-3|NA|NA|13
TGTGCCAGCAGCTCGCTCGGGACAGATACGCAGTATTTT
CASSSLGTDTQYF
>TRBV11-3|TRBJ2-2|NA|NA|17
TGTGCCAGCAGCCCCTCTCGGGGCGGGAAGAAAGGAGGGGAGCTGTTTTTT
CASSPSRGGKKGGELFF
>TRBV4-2|TRBJ1-5|NA|NA|17
TGTGCCAGCAGCCCAGGGTATTCTACAGTTATCAATCAGCCCCAGCATTTT
CASSPGYSTVINQPQHF